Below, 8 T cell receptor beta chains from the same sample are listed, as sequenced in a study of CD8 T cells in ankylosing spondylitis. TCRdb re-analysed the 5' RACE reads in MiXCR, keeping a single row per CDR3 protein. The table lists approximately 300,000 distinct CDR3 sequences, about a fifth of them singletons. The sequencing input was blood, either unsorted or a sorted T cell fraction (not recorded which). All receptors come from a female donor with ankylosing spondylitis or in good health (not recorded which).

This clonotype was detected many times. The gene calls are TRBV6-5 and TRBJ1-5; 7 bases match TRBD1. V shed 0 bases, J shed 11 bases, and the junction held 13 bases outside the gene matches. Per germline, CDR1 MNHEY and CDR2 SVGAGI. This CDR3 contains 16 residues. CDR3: CASSYSPGQRREAQHF. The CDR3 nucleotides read TGTGCCAGCAGTTACTCCCCGGGACAGAGGAGAGAGGCCCAGCATTTT.

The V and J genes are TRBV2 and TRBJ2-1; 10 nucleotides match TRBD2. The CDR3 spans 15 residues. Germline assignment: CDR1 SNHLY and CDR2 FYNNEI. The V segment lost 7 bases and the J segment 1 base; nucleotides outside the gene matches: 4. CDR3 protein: CASTRLAGSYNEQFF. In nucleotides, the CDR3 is TGTGCCAGCACCAGACTAGCGGGTTCCTACAATGAGCAGTTCTTC.

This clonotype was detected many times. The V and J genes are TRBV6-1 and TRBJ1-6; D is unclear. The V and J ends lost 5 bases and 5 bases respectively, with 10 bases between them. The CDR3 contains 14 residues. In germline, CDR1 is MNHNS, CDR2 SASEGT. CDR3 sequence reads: CASSPGVDNSPLHF. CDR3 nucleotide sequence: TGTGCCAGCAGTCCGGGAGTTGATAATTCACCCCTCCACTTT.

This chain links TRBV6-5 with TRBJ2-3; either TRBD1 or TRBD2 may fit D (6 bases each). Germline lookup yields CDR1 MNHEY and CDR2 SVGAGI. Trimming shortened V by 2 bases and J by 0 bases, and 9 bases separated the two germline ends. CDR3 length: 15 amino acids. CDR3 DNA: TGTGCCAGCAGTTACAGGGGGGCTAGCACAGATACGCAGTATTTT. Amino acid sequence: CASSYRGASTDTQYF.

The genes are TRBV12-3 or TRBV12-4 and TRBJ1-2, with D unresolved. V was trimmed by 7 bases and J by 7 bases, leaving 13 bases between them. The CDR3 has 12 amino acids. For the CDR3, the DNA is TGTGCCAGCACCACGGACTTGAGTGGCTACACCTTC. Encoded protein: CASTTDLSGYTF.

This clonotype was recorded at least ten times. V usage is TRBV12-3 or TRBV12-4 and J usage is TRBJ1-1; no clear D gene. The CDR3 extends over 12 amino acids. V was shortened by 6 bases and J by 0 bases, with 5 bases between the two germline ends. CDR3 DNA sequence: TGTGCCAGCAGGATTATGAACACTGAAGCTTTCTTT. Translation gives CASRIMNTEAFF.

The DNA of the CDR3 is TGTGCCTGGAATAGCGGGAGTCTGGACGAGCAGTACTTC. Translating it yields CAWNSGSLDEQYF. V and J are TRBV30 and TRBJ2-7, with 9 bases fitting TRBD2. There are 13 residues in the CDR3. V shed 4 bases and J 5 bases; nucleotides not matched to a gene: 6. Looked up from germline, CDR1 is GTSNPN and CDR2 is SVGIG (reference sequence).

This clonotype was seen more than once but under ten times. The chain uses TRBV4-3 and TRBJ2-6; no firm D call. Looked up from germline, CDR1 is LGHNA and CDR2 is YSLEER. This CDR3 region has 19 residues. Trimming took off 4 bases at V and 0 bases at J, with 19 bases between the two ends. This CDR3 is CASSPRTRSLVSGANVLTF. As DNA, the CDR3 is TGCGCCAGCAGCCCGCGGACGAGGTCCCTCGTCTCTGGGGCCAACGTCCTGACTTTC.